What follows are 18 T cell receptor beta chains derived from one specimen sequenced in a study of T cells after yellow fever vaccination (dated by TCRdb to about 2019). The library was obtained by 5' RACE. The sequencer listed for this sample is Illumina HiSeq 2500. TCRdb trimmed public reads at Q25 via fastp, called clones via MiXCR and kept in-frame beta chains. Duplicate CDR3 protein sequences are folded into a single record with the most common DNA and genes. Recorded for this sample are hundreds of thousands of distinct CDR3 sequences; roughly 8.7% of them occurred a single time. Roughly 18% of the sample lies in the top ten. This specimen's treatment or condition label, per the study, means: live attenuated yellow fever vaccine strain. This specimen was PBMCs, taken on the day of the first yellow fever vaccination. These receptors were obtained from a man younger than 35 who received the YFV17D yellow fever vaccine.

This clonotype was counted at least ten times. This chain connects TRBV7-2 to TRBJ2-5, with 7 nucleotides matching TRBD1. Germline CDR1 is SGHTA and CDR2 is FQGNSA. The CDR3 runs 15 residues. V shed 5 bases and J 4 bases; nucleotides not matched to a gene: 10. The DNA for the CDR3 is TGTGCCAGCAGCCCAAAACAAGGGGGCGTAGAGACCCAGTACTTC. Translation gives CASSPKQGGVETQYF.

V is TRBV27 and J is TRBJ1-1, with D uncertain. This CDR3 spans 17 amino acids. V lost 4 bases and J lost 1, with 19 bases in between. Germline V gene sequence: CDR1 MNHEY, CDR2 SMNVEV (reference sequence). DNA of the CDR3: TGTGCCAGCAGTTCACCAACCAAGTACGGAAAGAACACTGAAGCTTTCTTT. This gives the protein CASSSPTKYGKNTEAFF.

The V and J genes are TRBV4-1 and TRBJ1-6; no clear D. Trimming removed 3 bases from V and 0 bases from J, with 9 bases in between. The germline V gene encodes CDR1 MGHRA and CDR2 YSYEKL. CDR3 length equals 16 residues. The CDR3 loop reads CASSHLVSSYNSPLHF. The CDR3, as DNA: TGCGCCAGCAGCCATCTCGTGAGCTCCTATAATTCACCCCTCCACTTT.

This clonotype came up many times. The chain combines TRBV6-1 with TRBJ1-5; D call uncertain. The CDR3 runs to 13 residues. V dropped 11 bases and J dropped 0 bases, with 11 bases sitting between them. Germline CDR1 and CDR2: MNHNS and SASEGT. CDR3: CAWVTTSNQPQHF. CDR3 bases: TGTGCCTGGGTAACCACTAGCAATCAGCCCCAGCATTTT.

This clonotype was recorded at least ten times. The chain is built from TRBV27 and TRBJ2-7; D tentatively fits TRBD1 or TRBD2 (5 bases each). V lost 5 bases and J lost 3, with 14 bases in between. The CDR3 spans 14 residues. The V gene's germline CDR1 is MNHEY and CDR2 SMNVEV (reference sequence). CDR3 amino acids: CASSPSRTSYEQYF. CDR3 coding DNA: TGTGCCAGCAGTCCTAGCCGGACAAGCTACGAGCAGTACTTC.

This clonotype was detected ten times or more. V is TRBV4-1 and J is TRBJ1-2, with 7 bases that match TRBD1. CDR3 length: 15 amino acids. V was pared by 2 bases and J by 4 bases, with 7 bases of the junction left unmatched. Germline V CDR1 and CDR2: MGHRA, YSYEKL. CDR3 sequence reads: CASSQRQGGSYGYTF. The DNA for the CDR3 is TGCGCCAGCAGCCAACGACAGGGTGGAAGCTATGGCTACACCTTC.

The chain uses TRBV12-3 or TRBV12-4 and TRBJ1-2; no firm D call. Trimming removed 3 bases from V and 5 bases from J, with 13 bases in between. The CDR3 is made up of 14 amino acids. The CDR3 nucleotides read TGTGCCAGCAGTTTCTTAGCTCTCCCTTATGGCTACACCTTC. Translating gives CASSFLALPYGYTF.

This chain joins TRBV5-5 and TRBJ1-6; TRBD1 matches 8 bases. Germline V gene lookup returns CDR1 SGHKS and CDR2 YYEKEE (reference sequence). This CDR3 has 15 amino acids. V lost 0 bases, J lost 10 bases, and 6 bases stayed unmatched. CDR3 nucleotide sequence: TGTGCCAGCAGCTTGGCTCTGGACAGGGCGTCACCCCTCCACTTT. It is translated as CASSLALDRASPLHF.

This clonotype was counted many times. V is TRBV5-1 and J is TRBJ2-3; either TRBD1 or TRBD2 may supply D (5 bases each). Germline CDR1 SGHRS, CDR2 YFSETQ. This CDR3 has 13 amino acids. Trimming left V 4 bases short and J 0 bases short, with 6 bases between. This CDR3 reads CASSRDSTDTQYF. The CDR3 DNA reads as TGCGCCAGCAGCCGGGACAGCACAGATACGCAGTATTTT. Drawing the rest from reference TRBV5-1 and TRBJ2-3, the complete variable domain is KAGVTQTPRYLIKTRGQQVTLSCSPISGHRSVSWYQQTPGQGLQFLFEYFSETQRNKGNFPGRFSGRQFSNSRSEMNVSTLELGDSALYLCASSRDSTDTQYFGPGTRLTVL.

The chain joins TRBV20-1 to TRBJ1-1, with D tentatively TRBD1 (5 bases). CDR3 length: 12 residues. V dropped 1 base and J dropped 7 bases, with 10 bases sitting between them. Germline loops: CDR1 DFQATT, CDR2 SNEGSKA (reference sequence). CDR3 amino acids: CSARAGADEAFF. CDR3 coding DNA: TGCAGTGCTAGAGCCGGGGCAGATGAAGCTTTCTTT.

The rearrangement joins TRBV11-2 to TRBJ2-2; D gene ambiguous. The V gene lost 1 base and the J gene lost 8 bases, with 11 bases spanning the gap. This CDR3 is 14 amino acids long. Germline V CDR1 and CDR2: SGHAT, FQNNGV. Written as DNA, the CDR3 is TGTGCCAGCAGCTTAGGAACGGCGCCGGGGGAGCTGTTTTTT. This encodes CASSLGTAPGELFF.

The table lists this clonotype with a count of one. The V call is TRBV27, the J call TRBJ2-7; TRBD2 matches at 7 bases. With 2 bases clipped from V and 3 bases from J, the junction kept 10 bases outside the gene matches. The germline CDR1 and CDR2 sequences are MNHEY and SMNVEV (reference sequence). CDR3 length equals 16 residues. CDR3 nucleotides: TGTGCCAGCAGTTTAATCCTGGCTAGCGGCTTCTACGAGCAGTACTTC. Protein: CASSLILASGFYEQYF.

This clonotype was observed a handful of times. The rearrangement joins TRBV6-5 to TRBJ1-2; unclear D gene. The germline CDR1 and CDR2 sequences are MNHEY and SVGAGI. With 0 bases removed from V and 2 bases from J, the gap between germline ends came to 10 bases. This CDR3 has 15 residues. In DNA form, the CDR3 reads TGTGCCAGCAGTTACTCGTCGGCGGCGAACTATGGCTACACCTTC. The encoded protein is CASSYSSAANYGYTF.

This chain links TRBV12-3 or TRBV12-4 with TRBJ1-5; maybe TRBD1 (5 bases). The CDR3 extends over 13 amino acids. Trimming removed 3 bases from V and 4 bases from J, with 7 bases in between. The CDR3 sequence is CASSFGGNQPQHF. CDR3 DNA: TGTGCCAGCAGTTTCGGGGGTAATCAGCCCCAGCATTTT.

The table lists this clonotype with a few counts. J is TRBJ2-2 and V is TRBV5-1; TRBD1 might be the D (5 bases). This CDR3 is 17 amino acids long. From germline, CDR1 is SGHRS and CDR2 YFSETQ. The V and J ends lost 5 bases and 6 bases respectively, with 23 bases between them. This CDR3 is CASSSGVGALKAGELFF. Here the CDR3 DNA reads TGCGCCAGCAGTTCGGGCGTAGGGGCCCTGAAGGCCGGGGAGCTGTTTTTT.

The table lists this clonotype with many counts. As DNA, the CDR3 is TGTGCCAGCAGCTTAACGGGACAGGGAAGCCCAGATACGCAGTATTTT. Protein product: CASSLTGQGSPDTQYF. This rearrangement joins TRBV7-3 to TRBJ2-3, with TRBD1 identical over 9 bases. The CDR3 consists of 16 residues. V shed 0 bases, J shed 4 bases, and the junction held 5 bases outside the gene matches. Germline lookup yields CDR1 SGHTA and CDR2 FQGTGA.

Notes on this clonotype: Given a much more abundant clone one base away, this may be a read error. This chain connects TRBV12-3 or TRBV12-4 to TRBJ1-2; 9 nucleotides agree with TRBD1. Germline trimming cut 5 bases from V and 7 bases from J; bases unmatched to any gene: 11. The CDR3 length is 15 residues. The CDR3 DNA sequence: TGTGCCAGCAGTGCAACCGGGACAGGGTGTGGTGGCTACACCTTC. Translating gives CASSATGTGCGGYTF.

The chain combines TRBV4-3 with TRBJ1-6; maybe TRBD1 (5 bases). The CDR3 consists of 15 residues. CDR1 LGHNA and CDR2 YSLEER come from the germline V gene. V was shortened by 0 bases and J by 5 bases, with 8 bases between the two germline ends. The CDR3 nucleotides read TGCGCCAGCAGCCAAGACCGGGGGAATAATTCACCCCTCCACTTT. Translating gives CASSQDRGNNSPLHF.